This T cell receptor beta chain is from a study of molecular identifiers for immune sequencing clone quantification. Germline CDR1 reads MNHEY; CDR2 reads SVGEGT. This CDR3 has 15 residues. Trimming took 7 bases from V and 2 from J; bases not matched to a gene: 11. TCR libraries were built in bulk with a published protocol and specific TCR primers. TCRdb itself ran the PCR reads through MiXCR, one entry per CDR3 protein. Found here are more than 550,000 distinct CDR3 sequences, 25% of them singletons; the top ten hold about 0.84%. The sequence was obtained from a human donor in good health. Some libraries in this study had Jurkat cell RNA spiked in. The chain joins TRBV6-2 or TRBV6-3 to TRBJ2-7; the match to TRBD1 covers 7 bases. The sample consisted of naive CD8+ T cells from blood, with Jurkat cell RNA spiked in. Subset here: FACS-sorted CD8+CD4-CCR7+CD45RA+ naive T cells. The CDR3 sequence: CASTETGMGTYEQYF. The DNA for the CDR3 is TGTGCCAGCACGGAGACAGGGATGGGGACCTACGAGCAGTACTTC.